Below are 25 T cell receptor beta chains sequenced from a single sample in a study of vaccination and CD4 T cells after COVID-19 (dated by TCRdb to 2021 to 2024). The intended sense of this specimen's treatment or condition label: approximately 9-day PBMC culture with coronavirus spike peptide pools or control peptides (ViraFEST assay). Libraries came from PCR. The sequencing machine was an Illumina iSeq 100. DNA from cultured CD4+ T cells was subjected to TCR sequencing with the Oncomine TCR Beta short-read assay at the Johns Hopkins FTIC core. The raw public data were reprocessed by TCRdb itself: fastp quality trimming at Q25, MiXCR clonotype calling, in-frame beta chains only. Under each unique CDR3 protein, matching rows form one entry showing the most common genes and DNA. The sample has more than 12,000 distinct CDR3 sequences on record, about 53% of them singletons. 10% of the sample is taken by the ten largest.

Their antigens are not known. This specimen was CD4+ T cells from blood, cultured in vitro, taken before SARS-CoV-2 vaccination. The source is a human donor who had recovered from COVID-19.

V usage is TRBV6-1 and J usage is TRBJ2-5; D call uncertain. Per the germline V gene, CDR1 is MNHNS and CDR2 is SASEGT. The CDR3 covers 13 residues. V lost 7 bases, J lost 1 base, and 10 bases lay in between. CDR3 sequence reads: CASILQSQETQYF. CDR3 sequence (DNA): TGTGCCAGCATTCTACAGAGCCAAGAGACCCAGTACTTC.

The CDR3 protein is CASSLSRTVQETQYF. CDR3 sequence (DNA): TGTGCCAGCAGCTTATCAAGGACAGTCCAAGAGACCCAGTACTTC. The chain recombines TRBV7-8 with TRBJ2-5; D is perhaps TRBD1 (6 bases). From germline, CDR1 is SGHVS and CDR2 FQNEAQ. The CDR3 totals 15 residues. V was clipped by 2 bases and J by 1 base, with 11 bases between them.

This clonotype was counted a few times. V usage is TRBV6-2 or TRBV6-3 and J usage is TRBJ1-1, with 8 bases fitting TRBD1. The junction had 9 bases not matched to a gene; V was cut back by 4 bases and J by 2 bases. The CDR3 consists of 16 residues. Germline V gene lookup returns CDR1 MNHEY and CDR2 SVGEGT. CDR3 protein: CASSLGQGIGNTEAFF. The CDR3 DNA is TGTGCCAGCAGTTTAGGACAGGGCATAGGAAACACTGAAGCTTTCTTT.

This clonotype was recorded a few times. V is TRBV28 and J is TRBJ2-7; 8 bases are a match to TRBD2. This CDR3 contains 16 residues. The J segment lost 2 bases and the V segment lost 4 bases, leaving 10 bases of the junction unmatched. Germline V gene data show CDR1 as MDHEN and CDR2 as SYDVKM. The CDR3 loop is CASSSSGREETYEQYF. DNA of the CDR3: TGTGCCAGCAGTTCCTCCGGGCGGGAGGAGACCTACGAGCAGTACTTC.

The chain uses TRBV4-1 and TRBJ2-5; tentative D call: TRBD2 (6 bases). V lost 8 bases, J lost 4 bases, and 14 bases lay in between. CDR3 size: 13 residues. CDR1 is MGHRA and CDR2 is YSYEKL in the germline V gene. CDR3 coding DNA: TGCGCCAGCGGGACGGGAGTGGTAGAGACCCAGTACTTC. This encodes CASGTGVVETQYF.

The V call is TRBV11-2, the J call TRBJ2-5; D uncertain. The V end was cut by 1 base, the J end by 2 bases, with 11 bases between. The CDR3 length is 15 residues. Germline V gene lookup returns CDR1 SGHAT and CDR2 FQNNGV. The CDR3 nucleotides are TGTGCCAGCAGCTTAGCTACCGGCCAACAAGAGACCCAGTACTTC. It codes for CASSLATGQQETQYF.

This sequence joins TRBV12-3 or TRBV12-4 and TRBJ2-7; 10 bases align to TRBD2. The junction had 8 bases not matched to a gene; V was cut back by 6 bases and J by 3 bases. This CDR3 is 15 amino acids long. CDR3 sequence (DNA): TGTGCCAGCAGCTACCGGACTAGCGGCGACTACGAGCAGTACTTC. Its protein product is CASSYRTSGDYEQYF.

This clonotype has only a few counts. The chain links TRBV20-1 to TRBJ2-1; D unresolved. CDR3 size: 11 residues. Germline V gene sequence: CDR1 DFQATT, CDR2 SNEGSKA (reference sequence). V was trimmed by 4 bases and J by 4 bases, leaving 5 bases between them. The chain's CDR3 is CSANVYNEQFF. The CDR3 nucleotides read TGCAGTGCTAACGTGTACAATGAGCAGTTCTTC.

The J gene is TRBJ2-7, the V gene TRBV12-3 or TRBV12-4; 8 bases align to TRBD2. V shed 6 bases, J shed 3 bases, and the junction held 7 bases outside the gene matches. CDR3 length: 14 residues. CDR3 sequence (DNA): TGTGCCAGCAGCCAAAGCGGGAGCCGCTACGAGCAGTACTTC. Residues: CASSQSGSRYEQYF.

This clonotype was seen only a few times. The CDR3 is CSARPQGSNSPLHF. CDR3 DNA: TGCAGTGCTAGACCACAGGGTTCGAATTCACCCCTCCACTTT. The chain uses TRBV20-1 and TRBJ1-6; maybe TRBD1 (6 bases). The V gene lost 2 bases and the J gene lost 7 bases, with 12 bases spanning the gap. The germline CDR1 and CDR2 sequences are DFQATT and SNEGSKA (reference sequence). The CDR3 covers 14 residues.

Of note for this clonotype: A read error may produce the germline difference seen at one junction end. The CDR3 sequence: CASSLAPPGVAGLSTDTQYF. CDR3 nucleotide sequence: TGTGCTAGCAGCTTAGCCCCCCCGGGGGTCGCGGGTCTCAGCACAGATACGCAGTATTTT. The chain couples TRBV7-7 to TRBJ2-3; D possibly corresponds to TRBD2 (6 bases). Germline assignment: CDR1 SSHAT and CDR2 FNYEAQ (reference sequence). CDR3 length: 20 residues.

The rearrangement joins TRBV6-1 to TRBJ2-7; 11 bases align to TRBD2. V shed 6 bases, J shed 1 base, and the junction held 5 bases outside the gene matches. CDR3 length equals 15 residues. Germline V gives CDR1 MNHNS, CDR2 SASEGT. CDR3 sequence: CASRKLAGESYEQYF. The CDR3, as DNA: TGTGCCAGCAGGAAACTAGCGGGAGAATCCTACGAGCAGTACTTC.

This rearrangement joins TRBV29-1 to TRBJ2-3; 7 nucleotides line up with TRBD2. Germline V gene lookup returns CDR1 SQVTM and CDR2 ANQGSEA. The CDR3 is 15 amino acids. V was pared by 4 bases and J by 3 bases, with 10 bases of the junction left unmatched. This CDR3 reads CSVGARGGGTDTQYF. As DNA, the CDR3 is TGCAGCGTTGGGGCTAGGGGCGGGGGAACAGATACGCAGTATTTT.

J is TRBJ2-1 and V is TRBV28; the match to TRBD2 covers 11 bases. Unmatched junction bases numbered 6, after V lost 4 bases and J lost 4 bases. Germline loops: CDR1 MDHEN, CDR2 SYDVKM. The length of the CDR3 is 16 residues. The CDR3 DNA follows: TGTGCCAGCAGTTCCTTAGCGGGAGGGGGTTACAATGAGCAGTTCTTC. Translating gives CASSSLAGGGYNEQFF.

The chain uses TRBV6-2 or TRBV6-3 and TRBJ1-2; D is unclear. The germline V and J ends were trimmed by 1 base and 5 bases, with 5 bases remaining between them. Germline assignment: CDR1 MNHEY and CDR2 SVGEGT. This CDR3 has 12 amino acids. This chain's CDR3 is CASSYYGYGYTF. The CDR3 region has the DNA TGTGCCAGCAGTTACTATGGATATGGCTACACCTTC.

The rearrangement joins TRBV6-5 to TRBJ1-2; no clear D gene. Trimming took off 0 bases at V and 3 bases at J, with 11 bases between the two ends. Germline V gene lookup returns CDR1 MNHEY and CDR2 SVGAGI. The CDR3 spans 15 residues. DNA of the CDR3: TGTGCCAGCAGTTACTCCTCGGCAGGAGACTATGGCTACACCTTC. Protein: CASSYSSAGDYGYTF.

This rearrangement joins TRBV25-1 to TRBJ1-1; D not resolved. Germline V gives CDR1 MGHDK, CDR2 SYGVNS. V lost 8 bases to trimming and J lost 10 bases, with 14 bases between them. The CDR3 has 11 amino acids. The CDR3 sequence: CASARTGRAFF. The CDR3 DNA is TGTGCCAGCGCTCGTACGGGGAGAGCTTTCTTT.

The V call is TRBV5-8, the J call TRBJ1-1; 7 bases fit TRBD1. The CDR3 has 11 residues. CDR1 is SGHTS and CDR2 is YDEGEE in the germline V gene. J lost 7 bases, V lost 5 bases, and 2 bases had no gene match. CDR3 in DNA: TGTGCCAGCAGTCGGGACAGTGAAGCTTTCTTT. Amino acids: CASSRDSEAFF. The full variable domain, its missing parts supplied by reference TRBV5-8 and TRBJ1-1, is EAGVTQSPTHLIKTRGQQATLRCSPISGHTSVYWYQQALGLGLQFLLWYDEGEERNRGNFPPRFSGRQFPNYSSELNVNALELEDSALYLCASSRDSEAFFGQGTRLTVV.

The genes are TRBV7-9 and TRBJ2-7, with TRBD2 identical over 9 bases. This CDR3 has 14 residues. With 6 bases clipped from V and 7 bases from J, the junction kept 10 bases outside the gene matches. The germline CDR1 and CDR2 sequences are SEHNR and FQNEAQ (reference sequence). CDR3 region: CASSVAGAAEEQYF. CDR3 DNA: TGTGCCAGCAGTGTAGCGGGAGCGGCGGAGGAGCAGTACTTC. Looking up the rest from reference TRBV7-9 and TRBJ2-7 gives the full variable domain: DTGVSQNPRHKITKRGQNVTFRCDPISEHNRLYWYRQTLGQGPEFLTYFQNEAQLEKSRLLSDRFSAERPKGSFSTLEIQRTEQGDSAMYLCASSVAGAAEEQYFGPGTRLTVT.

The chain links TRBV24-1 to TRBJ2-1, with D hard to call. The V gene's germline CDR1 is KGHDR and CDR2 SFDVKD. The ends were cut back, 5 bases at V and 3 bases at J, with 4 bases in the middle. The length of the CDR3 is 12 residues. The CDR3 reads CATSVNYNEQFF. The CDR3 DNA follows: TGTGCCACCAGTGTGAACTACAATGAGCAGTTCTTC.

This clonotype was seen only a few times. Relative to the germline gene, one junction end is altered; a read error may explain this. The chain has TRBV7-9 and TRBJ2-7, with 7 nucleotides matching TRBD1. The CDR3 is made up of 12 amino acids. Looked up from germline, CDR1 is SEHNR and CDR2 is FQNEAQ (reference sequence). CDR3 residues: CASSFMGQKPTF. The DNA for the CDR3 is TGTGCCAGCAGCTTTATGGGACAGAAGCCCACCTTC.

In its sample, this clonotype was seen a few times. The chain couples TRBV2 to TRBJ2-5; tentatively, D is TRBD2 (6 bases). The V gene lost 11 bases and the J gene lost 3 bases, with 13 bases spanning the gap. CDR3 size: 12 residues. Germline-derived CDR1 and CDR2 are SNHLY and FYNNEI. The DNA for the CDR3 is TGTGCCTCCGGGACTTCGAAAGAGACCCAGTACTTC. Its protein product is CASGTSKETQYF.

Only a few counts were recorded for this clonotype. This sequence joins TRBV30 and TRBJ1-1; possible D gene TRBD1, 6 bases. The germline gives CDR1 GTSNPN, CDR2 SVGIG (reference sequence). V gave up 2 bases and J gave up 10 bases, with 11 bases separating them. The CDR3 spans 11 residues. This chain's CDR3 is CAWSRQDVAFF. DNA for the CDR3: TGTGCCTGGAGTCGACAGGATGTAGCTTTCTTT.

This clonotype was seen a few times. The chain couples TRBV30 to TRBJ2-1; D gene unclear. CDR3 length equals 8 residues. In germline, CDR1 is GTSNPN, CDR2 SVGIG (reference sequence). The V gene lost 8 bases and the J gene lost 6 bases, with 2 bases spanning the gap. CDR3 nucleotide sequence: TGTGCCCTCAATGAGCAGTTCTTC. Amino acids: CALNEQFF.

J is TRBJ2-5 and V is TRBV5-4; possible D gene TRBD2, 5 bases. CDR3 length equals 14 residues. Trimming removed 4 bases from V and 5 bases from J, with 15 bases in between. Per germline, CDR1 SGHNT and CDR2 YYREEE (reference sequence). CDR3 region: CASSGERRRETQYF. CDR3 nucleotides: TGTGCCAGCAGCGGAGAGCGGAGACGGGAGACCCAGTACTTC.